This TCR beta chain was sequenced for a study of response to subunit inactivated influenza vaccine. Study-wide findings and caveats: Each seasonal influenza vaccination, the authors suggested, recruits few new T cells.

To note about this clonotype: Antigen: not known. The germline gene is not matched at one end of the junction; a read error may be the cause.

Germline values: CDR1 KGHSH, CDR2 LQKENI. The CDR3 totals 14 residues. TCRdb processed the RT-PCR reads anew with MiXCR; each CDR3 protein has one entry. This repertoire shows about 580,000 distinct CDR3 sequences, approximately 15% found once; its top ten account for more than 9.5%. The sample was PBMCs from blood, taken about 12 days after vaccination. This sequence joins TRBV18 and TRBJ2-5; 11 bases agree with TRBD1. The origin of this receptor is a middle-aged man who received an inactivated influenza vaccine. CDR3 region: CARSPGQGGETQYF. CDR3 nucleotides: TGTGCCAGATCACCGGGACAGGGGGGAGAGACCCAGTACTTC.